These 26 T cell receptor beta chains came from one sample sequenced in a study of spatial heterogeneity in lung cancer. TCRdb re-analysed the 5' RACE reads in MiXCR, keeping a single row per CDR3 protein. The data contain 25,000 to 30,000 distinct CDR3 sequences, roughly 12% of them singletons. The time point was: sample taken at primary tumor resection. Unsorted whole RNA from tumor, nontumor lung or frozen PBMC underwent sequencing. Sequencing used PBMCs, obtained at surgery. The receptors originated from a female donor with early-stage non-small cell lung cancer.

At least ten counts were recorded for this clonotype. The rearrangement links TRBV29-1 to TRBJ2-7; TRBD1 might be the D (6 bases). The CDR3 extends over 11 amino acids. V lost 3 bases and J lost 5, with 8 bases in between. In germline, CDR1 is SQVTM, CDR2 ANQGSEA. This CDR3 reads CSVETGDEQYV. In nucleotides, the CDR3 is TGCAGCGTTGAGACAGGAGACGAGCAGTACGTC.

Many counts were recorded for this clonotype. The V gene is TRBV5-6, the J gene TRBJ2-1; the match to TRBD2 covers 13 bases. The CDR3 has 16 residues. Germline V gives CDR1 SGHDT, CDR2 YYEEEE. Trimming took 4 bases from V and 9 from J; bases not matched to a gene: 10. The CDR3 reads CASSQLGTSGESEQFF. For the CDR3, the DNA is TGTGCCAGCAGCCAACTCGGGACTAGCGGGGAAAGTGAGCAGTTCTTC.

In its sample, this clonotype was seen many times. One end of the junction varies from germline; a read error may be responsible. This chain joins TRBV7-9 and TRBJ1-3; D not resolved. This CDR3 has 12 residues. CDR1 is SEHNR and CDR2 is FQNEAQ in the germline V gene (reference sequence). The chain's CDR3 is CASSLGSGIGDF. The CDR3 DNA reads TGTGCCAGCAGCTTAGGATCCGGGATTGGAGATTTT. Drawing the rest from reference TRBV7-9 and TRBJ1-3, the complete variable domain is DTGVSQNPRHKITKRGQNVTFRCDPISEHNRLYWYRQTLGQGPEFLTYFQNEAQLEKSRLLSDRFSAERPKGSFSTLEIQRTEQGDSAMYLCASSLGSGIGDFGEGSWLTVV.

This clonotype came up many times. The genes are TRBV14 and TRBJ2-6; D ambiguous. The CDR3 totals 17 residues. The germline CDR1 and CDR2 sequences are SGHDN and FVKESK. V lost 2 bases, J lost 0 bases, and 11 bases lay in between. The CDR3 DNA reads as TGTGCCAGCAGCCAACCCTGGAGCAACTCTGGGGCCAACGTCCTGACTTTC. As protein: CASSQPWSNSGANVLTF.

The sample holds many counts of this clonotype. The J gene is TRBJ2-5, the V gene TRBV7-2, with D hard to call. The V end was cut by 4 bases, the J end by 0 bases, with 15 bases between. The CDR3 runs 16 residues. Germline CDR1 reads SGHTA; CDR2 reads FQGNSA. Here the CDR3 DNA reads TGTGCCAGCAGCTATTCCCCCCCAGAGTACCAAGAGACCCAGTACTTC. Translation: CASSYSPPEYQETQYF.

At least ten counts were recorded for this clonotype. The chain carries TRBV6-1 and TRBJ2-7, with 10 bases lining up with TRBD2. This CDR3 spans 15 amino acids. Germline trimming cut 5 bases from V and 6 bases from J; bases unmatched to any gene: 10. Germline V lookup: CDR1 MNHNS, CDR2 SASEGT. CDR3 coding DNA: TGTGCCAGCAGTCAACAGGCTAGCGGGAGCCTCGAGCAGTACTTC. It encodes CASSQQASGSLEQYF.

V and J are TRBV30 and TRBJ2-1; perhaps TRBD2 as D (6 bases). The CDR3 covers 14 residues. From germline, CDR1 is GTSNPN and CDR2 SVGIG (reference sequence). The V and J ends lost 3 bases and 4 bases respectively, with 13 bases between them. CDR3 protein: CAWRPGVGYNEQFF. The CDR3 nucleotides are TGTGCCTGGAGACCGGGAGTGGGGTACAATGAGCAGTTCTTC.

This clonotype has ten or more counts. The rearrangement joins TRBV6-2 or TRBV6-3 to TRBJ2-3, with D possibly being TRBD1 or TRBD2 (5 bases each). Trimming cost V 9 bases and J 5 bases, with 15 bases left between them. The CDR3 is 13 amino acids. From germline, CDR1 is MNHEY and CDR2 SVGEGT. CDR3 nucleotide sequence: TGTGCCAGGGGACCCTGGGCTGGAGATACGCAGTATTTT. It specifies CARGPWAGDTQYF.

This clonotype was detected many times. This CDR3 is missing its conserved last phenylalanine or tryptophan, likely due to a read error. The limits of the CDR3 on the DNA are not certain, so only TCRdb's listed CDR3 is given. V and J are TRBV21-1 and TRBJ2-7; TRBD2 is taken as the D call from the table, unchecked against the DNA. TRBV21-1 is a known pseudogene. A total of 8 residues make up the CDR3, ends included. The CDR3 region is CASSKGLL.

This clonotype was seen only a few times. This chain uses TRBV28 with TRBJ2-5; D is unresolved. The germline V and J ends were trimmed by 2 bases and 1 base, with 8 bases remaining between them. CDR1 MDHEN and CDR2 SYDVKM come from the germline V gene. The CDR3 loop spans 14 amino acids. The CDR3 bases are TGTGCCAGCAGTTTAGACGTTCCCCAAGAGACCCAGTACTTC. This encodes CASSLDVPQETQYF.

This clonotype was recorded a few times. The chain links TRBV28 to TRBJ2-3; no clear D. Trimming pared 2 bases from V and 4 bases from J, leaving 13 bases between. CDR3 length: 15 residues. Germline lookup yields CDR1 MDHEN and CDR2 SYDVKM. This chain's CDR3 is CASSLARSNADTQYF. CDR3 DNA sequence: TGTGCCAGCAGTTTAGCTAGATCTAACGCAGATACGCAGTATTTT.

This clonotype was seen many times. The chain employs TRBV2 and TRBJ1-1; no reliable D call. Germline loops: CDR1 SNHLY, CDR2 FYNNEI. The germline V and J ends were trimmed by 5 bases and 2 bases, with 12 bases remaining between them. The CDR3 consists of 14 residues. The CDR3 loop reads CASSSGPANTEAFF. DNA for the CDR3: TGTGCCAGCAGTTCAGGACCGGCCAACACTGAAGCTTTCTTT.

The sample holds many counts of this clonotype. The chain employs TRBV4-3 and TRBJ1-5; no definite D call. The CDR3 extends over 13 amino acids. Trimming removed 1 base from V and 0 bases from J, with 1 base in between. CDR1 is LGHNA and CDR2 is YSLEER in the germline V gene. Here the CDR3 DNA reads TGCGCCAGCAGCCAAGGTAGCAATCAGCCCCAGCATTTT. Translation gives CASSQGSNQPQHF.

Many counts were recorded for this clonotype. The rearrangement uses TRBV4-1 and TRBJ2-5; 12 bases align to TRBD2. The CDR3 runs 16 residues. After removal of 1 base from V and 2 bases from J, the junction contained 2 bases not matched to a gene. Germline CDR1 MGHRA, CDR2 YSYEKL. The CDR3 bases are TGCGCCAGCAGCCAAGCCCTAGCGGGGGGGCAAGAGACCCAGTACTTC. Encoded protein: CASSQALAGGQETQYF.

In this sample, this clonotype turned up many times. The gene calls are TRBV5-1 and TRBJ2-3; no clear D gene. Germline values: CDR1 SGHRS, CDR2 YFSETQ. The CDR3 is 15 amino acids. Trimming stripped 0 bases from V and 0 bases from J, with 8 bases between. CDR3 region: CASSLVGRSTDTQYF. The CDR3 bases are TGCGCCAGCAGCTTGGTTGGGCGCAGCACAGATACGCAGTATTTT.

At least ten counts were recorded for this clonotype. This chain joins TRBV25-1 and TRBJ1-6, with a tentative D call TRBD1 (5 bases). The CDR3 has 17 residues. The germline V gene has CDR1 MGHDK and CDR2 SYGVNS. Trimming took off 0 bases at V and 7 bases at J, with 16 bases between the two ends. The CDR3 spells CASSEYPRGVENSPLHF. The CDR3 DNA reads TGTGCCAGCAGTGAATACCCTCGGGGCGTCGAGAATTCACCCCTCCACTTT.

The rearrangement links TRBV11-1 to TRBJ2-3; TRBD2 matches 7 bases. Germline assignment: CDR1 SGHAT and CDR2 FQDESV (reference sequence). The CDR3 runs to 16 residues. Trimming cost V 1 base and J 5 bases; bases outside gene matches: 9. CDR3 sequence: CASSLDVGGNRDTQYF. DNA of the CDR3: TGTGCCAGCAGCTTAGATGTCGGGGGGAATAGAGATACGCAGTATTTT.

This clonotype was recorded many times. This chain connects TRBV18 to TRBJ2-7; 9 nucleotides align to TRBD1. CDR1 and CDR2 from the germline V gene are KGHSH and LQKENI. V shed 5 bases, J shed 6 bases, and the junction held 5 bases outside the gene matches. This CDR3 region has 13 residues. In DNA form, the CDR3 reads TGTGCCAGCTCAGGGGACAGGGCGGGCGAGCAGTACTTC. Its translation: CASSGDRAGEQYF.

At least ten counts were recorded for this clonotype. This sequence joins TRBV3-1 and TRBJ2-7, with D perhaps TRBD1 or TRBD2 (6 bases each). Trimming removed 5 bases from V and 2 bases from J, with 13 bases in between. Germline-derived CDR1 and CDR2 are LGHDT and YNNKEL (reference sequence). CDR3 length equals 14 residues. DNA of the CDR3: TGTGCCAGCAGCATGAGAGGGGGGACCTACGAGCAGTACTTC. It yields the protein CASSMRGGTYEQYF.

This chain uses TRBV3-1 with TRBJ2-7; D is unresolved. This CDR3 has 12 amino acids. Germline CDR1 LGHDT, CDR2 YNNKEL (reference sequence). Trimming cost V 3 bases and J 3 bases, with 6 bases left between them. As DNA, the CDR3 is TGTGCCAGCAGCCAGGCGAACTACGAGCAGTACTTC. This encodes CASSQANYEQYF.

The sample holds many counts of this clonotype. The CDR3 loop reads CASSDPAGRFGPNEKLFF. DNA of the CDR3: TGTGCCAGCAGTGACCCAGCAGGACGGTTTGGGCCTAATGAAAAACTGTTTTTT. The chain couples TRBV6-6 to TRBJ1-4, with no clear D. In germline, CDR1 is MNHNY, CDR2 SVGAGI (reference sequence). Trimming shortened V by 5 bases and J by 3 bases, and 22 bases separated the two germline ends. The CDR3 extends over 18 amino acids.

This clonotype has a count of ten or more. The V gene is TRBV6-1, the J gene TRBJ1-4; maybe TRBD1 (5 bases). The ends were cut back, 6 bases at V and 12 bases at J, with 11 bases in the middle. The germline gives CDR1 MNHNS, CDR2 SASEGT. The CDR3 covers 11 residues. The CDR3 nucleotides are TGTGCCAGCAGCCCACCGGGACAACTGTTTTTT. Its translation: CASSPPGQLFF.

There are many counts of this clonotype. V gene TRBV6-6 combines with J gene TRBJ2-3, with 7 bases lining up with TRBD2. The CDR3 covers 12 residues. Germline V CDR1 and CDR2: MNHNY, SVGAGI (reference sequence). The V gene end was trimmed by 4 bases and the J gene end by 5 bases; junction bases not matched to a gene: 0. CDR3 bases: TGTGCCAGCAGTTGGGGGGGAGATACGCAGTATTTT. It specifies CASSWGGDTQYF.

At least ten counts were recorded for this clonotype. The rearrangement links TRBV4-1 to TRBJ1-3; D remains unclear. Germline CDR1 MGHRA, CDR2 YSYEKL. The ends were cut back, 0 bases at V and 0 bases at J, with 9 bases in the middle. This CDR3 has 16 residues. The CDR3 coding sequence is TGCGCCAGCAGCCAAGATCGACGGAACTCTGGAAACACCATATATTTT. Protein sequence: CASSQDRRNSGNTIYF.

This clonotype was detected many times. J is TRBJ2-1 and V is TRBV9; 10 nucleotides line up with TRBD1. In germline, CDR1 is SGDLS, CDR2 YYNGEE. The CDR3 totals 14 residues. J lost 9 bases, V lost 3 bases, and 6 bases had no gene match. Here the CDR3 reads CASSDRDRGPEQFF. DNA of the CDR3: TGTGCCAGCAGCGACCGGGACAGGGGCCCTGAGCAGTTCTTC.

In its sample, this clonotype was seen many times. CDR3 DNA sequence: TGTGCCAGCAGCCAACGACTCGACAGTCTCCTCTATGGCTACACCTTC. Amino acid sequence: CASSQRLDSLLYGYTF. This chain connects TRBV7-2 to TRBJ1-2; a weak D match, TRBD1 (5 bases). Germline V CDR1 and CDR2: SGHTA, FQGNSA. The CDR3 has 16 amino acids. Trimming pared 5 bases from V and 4 bases from J, leaving 20 bases between.